Shown below are 19 T cell receptor beta chains from a single sample sequenced in a study of neurological immune-mediated disorders. Using its own MiXCR run on the 5' RACE reads, TCRdb lists one record per CDR3 protein. The repertoire holds more than 30,000 distinct CDR3 sequences, with 7.2% as singletons. Sequencing was performed on CD4+ T cells from blood. These receptors were collected from a man over 45 in good health.

At least ten counts were recorded for this clonotype. The chain employs TRBV20-1 and TRBJ2-7; 10 bases fit TRBD2. CDR1 and CDR2 (germline): DFQATT, SNEGSKA (reference sequence). The CDR3 has 14 residues. V lost 1 base to trimming and J lost 6 bases; unmatched junction nucleotides: 6. The CDR3 DNA reads TGCAGTGCTAGAGCAGGGGCTAGCGGGAGCGAGCAGTACTTC. Translation gives CSARAGASGSEQYF.

This clonotype was seen at least ten times. V and J are TRBV28 and TRBJ2-7, with a weak D call TRBD2 (5 bases). Trimming stripped 10 bases from V and 0 bases from J, with 25 bases between. This CDR3 region has 17 residues. Per germline, CDR1 MDHEN and CDR2 SYDVKM. DNA of the CDR3: TGTGCCACTACTCCCATTAGGGAGACGTACGGCTCCTACGAGCAGTACTTC. Protein sequence: CATTPIRETYGSYEQYF.

This clonotype was observed many times. V usage is TRBV5-1 and J usage is TRBJ2-3; D unclear. This CDR3 has 14 amino acids. Germline V CDR1 and CDR2: SGHRS, YFSETQ. V gave up 6 bases and J gave up 1 base, with 12 bases separating them. The CDR3 is CASNSAWGTDTQYF. CDR3 in DNA: TGCGCCAGCAATTCGGCATGGGGCACAGATACGCAGTATTTT.

There are many counts of this clonotype. The chain links TRBV3-1 to TRBJ2-7, with 7 bases fitting TRBD2. Germline CDR1 reads LGHDT; CDR2 reads YNNKEL (reference sequence). The CDR3 contains 16 residues. With V trimmed by 4 bases and J by 6 bases, 15 bases remained unmatched. CDR3 sequence reads: CASSRLSGGSSLEQYF. The CDR3, as DNA: TGTGCCAGCAGCCGACTATCGGGCGGGAGTTCGCTCGAGCAGTACTTC.

This clonotype was seen ten or more times. This chain joins TRBV27 and TRBJ1-3, with D hard to call. With 2 bases removed from V and 0 bases from J, the gap between germline ends came to 5 bases. This CDR3 comprises 14 residues. Germline assignment: CDR1 MNHEY and CDR2 SMNVEV (reference sequence). CDR3 sequence: CASSLRASGNTIYF. CDR3 bases: TGTGCCAGCAGTTTAAGAGCCTCTGGAAACACCATATATTTT.

The chain carries TRBV18 and TRBJ2-3, with 9 bases fitting TRBD2. The CDR3 runs 17 residues. Trimming cost V 2 bases and J 6 bases; bases outside gene matches: 12. Per germline, CDR1 KGHSH and CDR2 LQKENI. The chain's CDR3 is CASSPKRGTSGSDTQYF. Here the CDR3 DNA reads TGTGCCAGCTCACCAAAACGGGGAACTAGCGGGTCCGATACGCAGTATTTT.

Ten or more counts support this clonotype. The rearrangement links TRBV20-1 to TRBJ2-3; maybe TRBD2 (6 bases). Between the trimmed V and J ends, which lost 0 bases and 1 base, there was a span of 8 bases. Germline-derived CDR1 and CDR2 are DFQATT and SNEGSKA (reference sequence). The CDR3 runs 14 residues. CDR3 nucleotide sequence: TGCAGTGCTAGAGACCTAGCGCGCACAGATACGCAGTATTTT. It is translated as CSARDLARTDTQYF.

This clonotype was counted ten times or more. This sequence joins TRBV4-1 and TRBJ2-5, with 15 bases fitting TRBD2. Germline CDR1 is MGHRA and CDR2 is YSYEKL. V shed 0 bases, J shed 5 bases, and the junction held 13 bases outside the gene matches. The CDR3 totals 20 residues. This CDR3 is CASSQEQAGTSGRWQETQYF. The CDR3 coding sequence is TGCGCCAGCAGCCAAGAACAGGCCGGGACTAGCGGGAGGTGGCAGGAGACCCAGTACTTC.

This clonotype was observed a handful of times. The genes are TRBV5-4 and TRBJ2-7; TRBD2 might be the D (6 bases). V lost 5 bases and J lost 1, with 10 bases in between. The V gene's germline CDR1 is SGHNT and CDR2 YYREEE (reference sequence). CDR3 length: 13 amino acids. Here the CDR3 reads CASRTGGSYEQYF. The CDR3 nucleotides are TGTGCCAGCAGAACCGGGGGTTCCTACGAGCAGTACTTC.

Only a few counts were recorded for this clonotype. V and J are TRBV5-1 and TRBJ2-3; TRBD1 might be the D (5 bases). Germline V gene lookup returns CDR1 SGHRS and CDR2 YFSETQ. The CDR3 covers 14 residues. V lost 6 bases to trimming and J lost 0 bases, with 11 bases between them. The CDR3 coding sequence is TGCGCCAGCAAATACAGGATTAGCACAGATACGCAGTATTTT. Protein: CASKYRISTDTQYF.

This clonotype was detected ten times or more. The J gene is TRBJ2-1, the V gene TRBV2, with 7 bases identical to TRBD2. The CDR3 runs to 16 residues. CDR1 and CDR2 (germline): SNHLY, FYNNEI. V dropped 7 bases and J dropped 4; count of bases not matched to a gene: 13. The CDR3 coding sequence is TGTGCCAGCACCGAACGAGCGGGAACCCTATACAATGAGCAGTTCTTC. Residues: CASTERAGTLYNEQFF.

This clonotype was detected ten times or more. The genes are TRBV20-1 and TRBJ1-1, with D maybe TRBD1 (5 bases). This CDR3 spans 14 amino acids. Trimming pared 6 bases from V and 5 bases from J, leaving 19 bases between. In germline, CDR1 is DFQATT, CDR2 SNEGSKA (reference sequence). CDR3 nucleotide sequence: TGCAGTGCCCCGCTGGGGGGGAGTTGGACTGAAGCTTTCTTT. It translates to CSAPLGGSWTEAFF.

This clonotype has ten or more counts. The chain is built from TRBV7-2 and TRBJ2-3; 9 bases are shared with TRBD2. Trimming removed 8 bases from V and 7 bases from J; junction bases left unmatched: 16. CDR3 length: 16 amino acids. Germline lookup yields CDR1 SGHTA and CDR2 FQGNSA. The CDR3 region is CASDKRGRADVNTQYF. Here the CDR3 DNA reads TGTGCCAGCGATAAACGCGGGAGGGCCGATGTAAATACGCAGTATTTT.

This clonotype appeared a few times. The rearrangement links TRBV30 to TRBJ2-2; weak D call: TRBD1 (6 bases). This CDR3 region has 14 residues. The V end lost 3 bases, the J end lost 0 bases, and 8 bases lay between the germline ends. Germline V gene sequence: CDR1 GTSNPN, CDR2 SVGIG (reference sequence). The CDR3 region is CAWRGGANTGELFF. The CDR3 DNA reads TGTGCCTGGAGAGGGGGAGCGAACACCGGGGAGCTGTTTTTT.

This clonotype was recorded at least ten times. This rearrangement joins TRBV12-3 or TRBV12-4 to TRBJ2-1, with no clear D. The CDR3 is 14 amino acids. Trimming took off 3 bases at V and 0 bases at J, with 6 bases between the two ends. CDR3 in amino acids: CASSFGISYNEQFF. The DNA of the CDR3 is TGTGCCAGCAGTTTTGGAATCTCCTACAATGAGCAGTTCTTC.

This clonotype was counted ten times or more. V usage is TRBV2 and J usage is TRBJ2-1; 10 nucleotides line up with TRBD2. With 2 bases clipped from V and 4 bases from J, the junction kept 5 bases outside the gene matches. CDR1 and CDR2 from the germline V gene are SNHLY and FYNNEI. CDR3 length equals 16 residues. The CDR3 is CASSELAGVSYNEQFF. In DNA, the CDR3 is TGTGCCAGCAGTGAACTAGCGGGAGTGTCGTACAATGAGCAGTTCTTC.

This clonotype came up many times. The chain recombines TRBV20-1 with TRBJ2-1; D is ambiguous. This CDR3 is 11 amino acids long. Germline loops: CDR1 DFQATT, CDR2 SNEGSKA (reference sequence). V dropped 2 bases and J dropped 8 bases, with 7 bases sitting between them. CDR3 region: CSARTWDEQFF. The CDR3 bases are TGCAGTGCTAGAACGTGGGATGAGCAGTTCTTC.

This clonotype has a count of ten or more. CDR3: CSAGGGTDTQYF. CDR3 nucleotides: TGCAGCGCCGGGGGGGGCACAGATACGCAGTATTTT. The chain employs TRBV29-1 and TRBJ2-3; 8 bases are a match to TRBD2. V shed 7 bases, J shed 1 base, and the junction held 1 base outside the gene matches. Germline V lookup: CDR1 SQVTM, CDR2 ANQGSEA. This CDR3 has 12 amino acids.

V is TRBV7-9 and J is TRBJ2-7; D unclear. In germline, CDR1 is SEHNR, CDR2 FQNEAQ (reference sequence). V dropped 3 bases and J dropped 0 bases, with 9 bases sitting between them. The CDR3 spans 14 residues. The CDR3 nucleotides read TGTGCCAGCAGCTTTGAGCCCAGCTCCTACGAGCAGTACTTC. Translating gives CASSFEPSSYEQYF.